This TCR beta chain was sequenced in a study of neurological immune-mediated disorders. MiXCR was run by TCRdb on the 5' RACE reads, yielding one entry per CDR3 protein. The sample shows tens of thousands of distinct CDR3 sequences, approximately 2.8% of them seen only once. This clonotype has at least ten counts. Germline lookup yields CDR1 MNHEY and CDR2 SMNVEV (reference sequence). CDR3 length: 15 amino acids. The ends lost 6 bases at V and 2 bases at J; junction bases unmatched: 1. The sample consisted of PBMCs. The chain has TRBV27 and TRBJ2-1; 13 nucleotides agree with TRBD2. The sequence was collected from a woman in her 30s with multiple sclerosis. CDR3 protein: CASRLAGGPYNEQFF. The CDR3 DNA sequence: TGTGCCAGCAGACTAGCGGGAGGGCCCTACAATGAGCAGTTCTTC.